This T cell receptor (beta chain) was sequenced in a study of blood T cell repertoires in COVID-19. In the study overall: Donors in the United States, Italy and Spain gave samples during acute or convalescent COVID-19.

Adults between roughly 18 and 89 years of age took part from 20 to 25 US areas. Participants were placed into cohorts based on the clinical history they reported. For recovered donors of Cohort 3, there were two negative PCRs, clearance, or symptom resolution. The CDR3 is 14 residues long. Germline CDR1 and CDR2: PRHDT and FYEKMQ (reference sequence). Trimming shortened V by 1 base and J by 5 bases, and 11 bases separated the two germline ends. Clones were read by immunoSEQ multiplex PCR, and TCRdb kept only the in-frame ones, dropping some. The sample shows fewer than 400,000 clones, 80% to 90% of them seen only once. The table lists this clone with a few counts.

The chain uses TRBV13 and TRBJ1-1; D is uncertain. This TCR derives from a man in his thirties or forties who had recovered from COVID-19. The sequenced sample consisted of PBMCs or T cells enriched from blood (not recorded which). CDR3 residues: CASSLEGRGTEAFF. As DNA, the CDR3 is TGTGCCAGCAGCTTAGAGGGAAGAGGGACTGAAGCTTTCTTT.